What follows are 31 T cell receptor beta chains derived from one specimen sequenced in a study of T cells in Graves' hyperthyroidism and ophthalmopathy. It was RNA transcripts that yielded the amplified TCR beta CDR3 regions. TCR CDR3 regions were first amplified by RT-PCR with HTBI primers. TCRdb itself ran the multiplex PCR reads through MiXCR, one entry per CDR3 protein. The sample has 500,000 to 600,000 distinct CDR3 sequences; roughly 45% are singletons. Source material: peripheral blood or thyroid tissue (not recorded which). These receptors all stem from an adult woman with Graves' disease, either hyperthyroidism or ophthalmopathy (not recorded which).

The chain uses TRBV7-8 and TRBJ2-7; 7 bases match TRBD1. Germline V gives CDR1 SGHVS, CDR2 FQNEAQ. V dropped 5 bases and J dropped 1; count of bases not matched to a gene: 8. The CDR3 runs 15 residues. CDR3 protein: CASSIGQAASYEQYF. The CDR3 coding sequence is TGTGCCAGCAGCATCGGACAGGCCGCATCCTACGAGCAGTACTTC.

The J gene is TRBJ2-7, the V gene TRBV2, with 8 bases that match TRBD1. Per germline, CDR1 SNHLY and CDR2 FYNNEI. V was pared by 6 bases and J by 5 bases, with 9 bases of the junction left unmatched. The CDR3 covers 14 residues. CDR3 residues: CASSPRQGMNEQYF. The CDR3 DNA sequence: TGTGCCAGCAGCCCAAGACAGGGGATGAACGAGCAGTACTTC.

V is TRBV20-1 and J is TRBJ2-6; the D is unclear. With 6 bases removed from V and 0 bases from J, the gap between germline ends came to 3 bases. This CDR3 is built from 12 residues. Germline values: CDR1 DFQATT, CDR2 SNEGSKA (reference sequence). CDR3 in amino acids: CSALSGANVLTF. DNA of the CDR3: TGCAGTGCCCTCTCTGGGGCCAACGTCCTGACTTTC.

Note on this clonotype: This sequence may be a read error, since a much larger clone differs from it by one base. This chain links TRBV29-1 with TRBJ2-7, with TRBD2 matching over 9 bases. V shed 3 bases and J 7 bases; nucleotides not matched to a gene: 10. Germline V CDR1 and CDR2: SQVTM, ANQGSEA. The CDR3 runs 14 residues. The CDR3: CSVDSGTSFNEQYF. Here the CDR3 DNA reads TGCAGCGTTGACAGTGGGACTAGCTTCAATGAGCAGTACTTC.

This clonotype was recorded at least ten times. CDR3 nucleotide sequence: TGTGCCAGCAGCTTTCATTATCGGGGGGGGCAAGAGACCCAGTACTTC. Translation: CASSFHYRGGQETQYF. The chain recombines TRBV11-2 with TRBJ2-5; TRBD2 agrees at 8 bases. CDR1 and CDR2 (germline): SGHAT, FQNNGV. CDR3 length: 16 residues. V shed 3 bases and J 2 bases; nucleotides not matched to a gene: 8.

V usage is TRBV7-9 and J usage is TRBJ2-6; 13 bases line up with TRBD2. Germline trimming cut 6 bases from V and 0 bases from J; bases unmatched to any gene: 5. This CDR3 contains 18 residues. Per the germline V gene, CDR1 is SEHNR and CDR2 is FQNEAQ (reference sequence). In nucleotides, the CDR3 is TGTGCCAGCAGACCAACTAGCGGGAGGGCCTCTGGGGCCAACGTCCTGACTTTC. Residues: CASRPTSGRASGANVLTF.

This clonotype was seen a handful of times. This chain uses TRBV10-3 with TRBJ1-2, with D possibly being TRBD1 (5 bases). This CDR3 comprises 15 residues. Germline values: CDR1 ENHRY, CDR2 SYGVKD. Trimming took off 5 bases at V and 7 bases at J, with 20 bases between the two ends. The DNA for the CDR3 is TGTGCCATCAGTACACATCGCGAAGGGGCTTCTGGCTACACCTTC. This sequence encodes CAISTHREGASGYTF.

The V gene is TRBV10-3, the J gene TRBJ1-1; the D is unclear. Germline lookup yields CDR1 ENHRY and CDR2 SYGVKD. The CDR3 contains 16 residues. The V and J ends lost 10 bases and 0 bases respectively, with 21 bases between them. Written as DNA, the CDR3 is TGTGCCAGCAGGACGCCCGCAGGCTTTATGAACACTGAAGCTTTCTTT. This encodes CASRTPAGFMNTEAFF.

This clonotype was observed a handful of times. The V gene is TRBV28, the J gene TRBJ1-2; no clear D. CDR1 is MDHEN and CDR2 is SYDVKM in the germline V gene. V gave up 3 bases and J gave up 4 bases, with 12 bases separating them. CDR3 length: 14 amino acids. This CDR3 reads CASSFGSGSYGYTF. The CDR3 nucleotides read TGTGCCAGCAGTTTTGGCAGCGGTAGCTATGGCTACACCTTC.

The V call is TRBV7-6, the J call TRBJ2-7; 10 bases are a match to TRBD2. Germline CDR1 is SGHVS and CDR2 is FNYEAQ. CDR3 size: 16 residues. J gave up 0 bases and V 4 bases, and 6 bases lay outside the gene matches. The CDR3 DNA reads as TGTGCCAGCAGCTCCCTAGCGGGAGTCCACTCCTACGAGCAGTACTTC. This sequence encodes CASSSLAGVHSYEQYF.

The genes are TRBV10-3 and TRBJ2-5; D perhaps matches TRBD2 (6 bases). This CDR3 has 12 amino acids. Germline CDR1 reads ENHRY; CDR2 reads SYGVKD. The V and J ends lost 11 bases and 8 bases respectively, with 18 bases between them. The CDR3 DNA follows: TGTGCCTGCGGGGATAAGAGTGGAACCCAGTACTTC. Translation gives CACGDKSGTQYF.

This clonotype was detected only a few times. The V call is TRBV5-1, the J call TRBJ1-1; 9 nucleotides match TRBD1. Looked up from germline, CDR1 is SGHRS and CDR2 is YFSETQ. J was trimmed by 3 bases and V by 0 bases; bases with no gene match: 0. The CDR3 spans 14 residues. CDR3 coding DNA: TGCGCCAGCAGCTTGGGGGACAGGGACACTGAAGCTTTCTTT. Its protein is CASSLGDRDTEAFF.

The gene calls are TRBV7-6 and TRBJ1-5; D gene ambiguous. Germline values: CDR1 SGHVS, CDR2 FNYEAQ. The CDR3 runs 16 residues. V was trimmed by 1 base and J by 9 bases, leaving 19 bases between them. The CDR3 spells CASSLGLGNRGSPQHF. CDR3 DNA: TGTGCCAGCAGCTTAGGACTAGGGAATCGTGGATCGCCCCAGCATTTT.

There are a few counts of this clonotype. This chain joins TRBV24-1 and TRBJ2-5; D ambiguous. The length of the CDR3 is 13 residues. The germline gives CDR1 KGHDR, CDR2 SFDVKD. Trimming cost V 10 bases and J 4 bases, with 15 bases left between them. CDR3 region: CATFRNSAETQYF. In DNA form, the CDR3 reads TGTGCCACTTTTCGGAACTCCGCAGAGACCCAGTACTTC.

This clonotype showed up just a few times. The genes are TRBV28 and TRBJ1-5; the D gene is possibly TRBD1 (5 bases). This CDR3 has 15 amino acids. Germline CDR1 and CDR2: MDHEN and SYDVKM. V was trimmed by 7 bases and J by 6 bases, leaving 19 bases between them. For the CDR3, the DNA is TGTGCCAGCAACCCGCCCGCCCTGCAGGGTCAGCCCCAGCATTTT. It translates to CASNPPALQGQPQHF.

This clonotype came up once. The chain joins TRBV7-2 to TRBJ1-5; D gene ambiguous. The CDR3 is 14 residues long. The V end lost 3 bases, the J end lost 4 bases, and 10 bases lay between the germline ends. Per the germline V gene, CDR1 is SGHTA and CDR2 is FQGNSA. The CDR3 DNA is TGTGCCAGCAGCTTCGCCAGACCGAATCAGCCCCAGCATTTT. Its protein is CASSFARPNQPQHF.

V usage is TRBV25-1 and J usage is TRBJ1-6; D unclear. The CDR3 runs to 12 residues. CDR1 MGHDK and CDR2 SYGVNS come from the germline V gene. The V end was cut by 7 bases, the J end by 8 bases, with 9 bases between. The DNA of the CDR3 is TGTGCCAGCACGTATAACGATTCACCCCTCCACTTT. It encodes CASTYNDSPLHF.

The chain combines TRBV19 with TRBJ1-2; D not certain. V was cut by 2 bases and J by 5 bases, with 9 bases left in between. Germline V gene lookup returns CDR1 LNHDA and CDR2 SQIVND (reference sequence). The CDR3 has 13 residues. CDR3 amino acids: CASSILGYYGYTF. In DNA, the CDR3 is TGTGCCAGTAGTATATTGGGCTATTATGGCTACACCTTC.

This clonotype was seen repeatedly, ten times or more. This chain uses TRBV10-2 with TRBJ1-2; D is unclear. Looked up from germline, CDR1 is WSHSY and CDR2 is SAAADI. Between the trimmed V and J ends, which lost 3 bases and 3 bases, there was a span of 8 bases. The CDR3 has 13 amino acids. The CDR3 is CASSDRTDYGYTF. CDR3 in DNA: TGCGCCAGCAGTGACAGGACGGACTATGGCTACACCTTC.

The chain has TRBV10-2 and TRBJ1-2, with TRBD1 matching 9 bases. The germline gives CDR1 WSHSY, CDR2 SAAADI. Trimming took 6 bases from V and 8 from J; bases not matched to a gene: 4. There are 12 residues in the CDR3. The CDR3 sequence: CASRGTGTGYTF. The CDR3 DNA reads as TGCGCCAGCAGAGGGACAGGGACCGGCTACACCTTC.

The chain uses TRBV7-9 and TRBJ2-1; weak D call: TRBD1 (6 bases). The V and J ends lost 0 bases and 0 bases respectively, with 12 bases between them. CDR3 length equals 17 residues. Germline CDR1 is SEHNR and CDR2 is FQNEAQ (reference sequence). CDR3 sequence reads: CASSLALTGSSYNEQFF. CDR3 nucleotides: TGTGCCAGCAGCTTAGCGCTTACAGGGAGCTCCTACAATGAGCAGTTCTTC.

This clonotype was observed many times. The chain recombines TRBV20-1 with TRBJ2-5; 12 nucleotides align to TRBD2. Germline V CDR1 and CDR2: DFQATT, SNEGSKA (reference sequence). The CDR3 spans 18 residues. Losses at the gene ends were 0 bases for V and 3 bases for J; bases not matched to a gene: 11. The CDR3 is CSARDRWTTSGSEETQYF. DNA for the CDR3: TGCAGTGCTAGAGATCGATGGACGACTAGCGGGAGTGAAGAGACCCAGTACTTC.

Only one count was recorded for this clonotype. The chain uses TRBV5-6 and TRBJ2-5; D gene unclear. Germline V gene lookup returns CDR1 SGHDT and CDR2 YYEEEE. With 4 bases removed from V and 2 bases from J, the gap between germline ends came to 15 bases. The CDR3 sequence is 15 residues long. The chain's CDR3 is CASSRAETYQETQYF. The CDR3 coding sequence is TGTGCCAGCAGCCGGGCCGAGACCTATCAAGAGACCCAGTACTTC.

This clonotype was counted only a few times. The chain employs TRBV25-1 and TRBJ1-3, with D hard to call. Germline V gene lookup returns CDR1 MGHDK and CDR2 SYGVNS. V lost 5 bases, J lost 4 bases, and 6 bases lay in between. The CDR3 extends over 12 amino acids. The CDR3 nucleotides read TGTGCCAGCAGTATCGGGGGAAACACCATATATTTT. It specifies CASSIGGNTIYF.

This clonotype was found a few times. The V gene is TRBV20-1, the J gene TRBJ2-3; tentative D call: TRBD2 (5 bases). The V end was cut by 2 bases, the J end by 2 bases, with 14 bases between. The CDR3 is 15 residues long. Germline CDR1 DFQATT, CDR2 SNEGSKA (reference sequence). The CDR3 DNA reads TGCAGTGCTAGACTCACGGCTAGCCACACAGATACGCAGTATTTT. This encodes CSARLTASHTDTQYF.

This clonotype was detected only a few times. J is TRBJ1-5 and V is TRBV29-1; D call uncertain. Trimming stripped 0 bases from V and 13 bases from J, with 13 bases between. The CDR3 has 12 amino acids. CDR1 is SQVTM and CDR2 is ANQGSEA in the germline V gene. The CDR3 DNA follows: TGCAGCGTTGAAGATCCGGCCAGCACGCAGCATTTT. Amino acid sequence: CSVEDPASTQHF.

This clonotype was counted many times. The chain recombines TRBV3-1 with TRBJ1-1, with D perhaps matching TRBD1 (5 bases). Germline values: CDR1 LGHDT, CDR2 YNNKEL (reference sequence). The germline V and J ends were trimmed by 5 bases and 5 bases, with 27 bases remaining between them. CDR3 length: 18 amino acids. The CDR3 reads CASSKHTGVIPPGTEAFF. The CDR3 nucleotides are TGTGCCAGCAGCAAACACACAGGCGTCATCCCCCCGGGGACTGAAGCTTTCTTT.

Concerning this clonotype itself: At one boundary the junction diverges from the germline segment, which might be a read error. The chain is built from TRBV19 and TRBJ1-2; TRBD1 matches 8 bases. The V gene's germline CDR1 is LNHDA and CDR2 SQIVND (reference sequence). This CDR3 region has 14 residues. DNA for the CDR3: TGCGCCAGTAGTATGAACAGGGGGATGAGTGGCTACACCTTC. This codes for CASSMNRGMSGYTF.

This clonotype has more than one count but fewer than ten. CDR3 sequence: CSVGGGRGYTF. CDR3 bases: TGCAGCGTTGGTGGGGGCCGTGGCTACACCTTC. V gene TRBV29-1 combines with J gene TRBJ1-2; D perhaps matches TRBD1 (6 bases). Germline lookup yields CDR1 SQVTM and CDR2 ANQGSEA. V was cut by 4 bases and J by 7 bases, with 10 bases left in between. The CDR3 extends over 11 amino acids. Complete variable domain (other parts from reference TRBV29-1 and TRBJ1-2): SAVISQKPSRDICQRGTSLTIQCQVDSQVTMMFWYRQQPGQSLTLIATANQGSEATYESGFVIDKFPISRPNLTFSTLTVSNMSPEDSSIYLCSVGGGRGYTFGSGTRLTVV.

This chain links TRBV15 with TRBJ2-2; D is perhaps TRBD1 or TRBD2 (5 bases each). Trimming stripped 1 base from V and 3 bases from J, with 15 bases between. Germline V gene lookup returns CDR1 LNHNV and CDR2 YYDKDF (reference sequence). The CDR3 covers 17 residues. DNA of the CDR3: TGTGCCACCAGCAGAGGAGGGATTCAGGGTGACACCGGGGAGCTGTTTTTT. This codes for CATSRGGIQGDTGELFF.

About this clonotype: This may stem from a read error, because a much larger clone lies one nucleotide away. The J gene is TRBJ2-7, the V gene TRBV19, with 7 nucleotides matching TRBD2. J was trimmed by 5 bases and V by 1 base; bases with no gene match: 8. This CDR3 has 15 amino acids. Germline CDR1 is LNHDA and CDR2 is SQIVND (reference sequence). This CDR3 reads CASSIAGTNTHEQYF. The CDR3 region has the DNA TGTGCCAGTAGTATAGCGGGGACTAACACCCACGAGCAGTACTTC.